Listed below are T cell receptor beta chains from one sample, sequenced in a study of blood T cell repertoires in COVID-19. Sequenced by immunoSEQ multiplex PCR; TCRdb stores in-frame clones only, minus some. The sample contains 260,000 or so clones, approximately 82% of which appear only once. The sample taken for sequencing was peripheral blood. These receptors were taken from an elderly man with acute or convalescent COVID-19. CDR3s include the opening cysteine and the closing phenylalanine or tryptophan. D genes are given only for firm matches. Some rows mark clone size as missing; the rest say once, few, many or name a class of expanded clone.

TRBJ1-2 TRBV11-2 NA NA CASSSSDRYGYTF TGTGCCAGCAGCTCTTCCGACAGATATGGCTACACCTTC
TRBJ2-3 TRBV5-8 NA TRBD1 CASSLGQGRPDTQYF TGTGCCAGCAGCTTGGGACAGGGGAGGCCAGATACGCAGTATTTT
TRBJ2-3 TRBV27 NA NA CATMLLGKGTDTQYF TGTGCCACCATGCTCCTGGGTAAGGGGACAGATACGCAGTATTTT
TRBJ2-5 TRBV3-1/TRBV3-2 NA TRBD2 CASSQASGGPQETQYF TGTGCCAGCAGCCAAGCTAGCGGGGGGCCACAAGAGACCCAGTACTTC
TRBJ1-1 TRBV5-1 NA NA CASSLAGGRNTEAFF TGCGCCAGCAGCTTGGCCGGGGGGCGGAACACTGAAGCTTTCTTT
TRBJ2-3 TRBV11-2 once NA CASSPPGLAIRPRDTQYF TGTGCCAGCAGCCCGCCGGGACTGGCAATCCGACCACGGGATACGCAGTATTTT
TRBJ1-5 TRBV6-5 NA NA CASRGGLYQPQHF TGTGCCAGCAGGGGGGGGCTATATCAGCCCCAGCATTTT
TRBJ2-7 TRBV2 NA TRBD1 CASRALGQGVNEQYF TGTGCCAGCAGGGCACTGGGACAGGGGGTCAACGAGCAGTACTTC
TRBJ1-1 TRBV9 NA NA CASSAGGGTGTEAFF TGTGCCAGCAGCGCCGGAGGAGGAACTGGCACTGAAGCTTTCTTT
TRBJ1-4 TRBV2 NA TRBD1 CASSTTGMGEKLFF TGTGCCAGCAGTACGACAGGGATGGGGGAAAAACTGTTTTTT
TRBJ1-3 TRBV6-5 NA TRBD1 CASSSGQGDGNTIYF TGTGCCAGCAGCTCTGGACAGGGTGATGGAAACACCATATATTTT
TRBJ2-7 TRBV10-1 NA TRBD2 CASSAPAGNEQYF TGCGCCAGCAGTGCCCCAGCGGGAAACGAGCAGTACTTC
TRBJ1-3 TRBV4-1 NA NA CASSQGGGLGNTIYF TGCGCCAGCAGCCAAGGCGGGGGGCTTGGAAACACCATATATTTT
TRBJ1-2 TRBV3-1/TRBV3-2 NA TRBD1 CASSQEGTGKGYTF TGTGCCAGCAGCCAAGAAGGGACAGGGAAAGGCTACACCTTC
TRBJ2-7 TRBV10-3 once TRBD1 CAISEAQGADEQYF TGTGCCATCAGTGAGGCTCAGGGGGCTGACGAGCAGTACTTC
TRBJ2-5 TRBV5-4 NA NA CASSLDRYQETQYF TGTGCCAGCAGCTTGGACAGGTACCAAGAGACCCAGTACTTC
TRBJ2-7 TRBV5-1 NA NA CASSLNGGQSSYEQYF TGCGCCAGCAGCTTGAACGGCGGCCAGAGCTCCTACGAGCAGTACTTC
TRBJ1-5 TRBV28 NA NA CASRTQGTGHQPQHF TGTGCCAGCAGAACCCAAGGAACAGGGCATCAGCCCCAGCATTTT
TRBJ2-1 TRBV6-5 few TRBD2 CASSKTSDSYNEQFF TGTGCCAGCAGTAAGACTAGCGATTCCTACAATGAGCAGTTCTTC
TRBJ2-7 TRBV6-5 NA TRBD2 CASRTSGGSYEQYF TGTGCCAGCAGGACTAGCGGGGGTTCCTACGAGCAGTACTTC
TRBJ1-5 TRBV28 NA TRBD1 CASSRTGWEQPQHF TGTGCCAGCAGCCGGACAGGGTGGGAACAGCCCCAGCATTTT
TRBJ2-7 TRBV11-2 NA NA CASSPSGPYYEQYF TGTGCCAGCAGCCCGAGCGGACCCTACTACGAGCAGTACTTC
TRBJ2-1 TRBV16 once TRBD1 CASSQSRTGNNEQFF TGTGCCAGCAGCCAATCACGGACAGGGAACAATGAGCAGTTCTTC
TRBJ2-1 TRBV13 few NA CASSPQPTTGPNNEQFF TGTGCCAGCAGCCCCCAACCGACTACCGGACCCAACAATGAGCAGTTCTTC